Listed below are T cell receptor beta chains from one sample, sequenced in a study of blood T cell repertoires in COVID-19. TCRdb's copy holds only in-frame clones and misses some; the assay was immunoSEQ multiplex PCR. The sample has roughly 240,000 clones, approximately 85% seen once; the top ten hold 4% to 6%. What was sequenced was peripheral blood. Every receptor here comes from a man aged 50-60 years with COVID-19, enrolled during active disease. Both conserved end residues are part of each CDR3. A D gene is named only where the DNA matches it firmly. The size field is filled for only some rows; it gives once, few, many or a size class.

d_call: NA
j_call: TRBJ1-4
clone_size: once
v_call: TRBV1
cdr3_nt: TGCACCAGCAGCCAAGCCGCGGGGGGACCTAGGGATGAAAAACTGTTTTTT
cdr3_aa: CTSSQAAGGPRDEKLFF

d_call: NA
j_call: TRBJ2-7
clone_size: NA
v_call: TRBV4-1
cdr3_nt: TGCGCCAGCAGCCAATCCGAGGGAACCTACGAGCAGTACTTC
cdr3_aa: CASSQSEGTYEQYF

d_call: NA
j_call: TRBJ1-3
clone_size: NA
v_call: TRBV7-2
cdr3_nt: TGTGCCAGCAGCTCTACAGGGTACACCATATATTTT
cdr3_aa: CASSSTGYTIYF

d_call: NA
j_call: TRBJ2-5
clone_size: NA
v_call: TRBV3-1/TRBV3-2
cdr3_nt: TGTGCCAGCAGCAACACTACCGACCCTTTTGGCGAGACCCAGTACTTC
cdr3_aa: CASSNTTDPFGETQYF

d_call: TRBD1
j_call: TRBJ2-1
clone_size: NA
v_call: TRBV9
cdr3_nt: TGTGCCAGCAGCATCTCCGGGACAGTCATGGGGAATGAGCAGTTCTTC
cdr3_aa: CASSISGTVMGNEQFF

d_call: NA
j_call: TRBJ2-6
clone_size: NA
v_call: TRBV28
cdr3_nt: TGTGCCAGCAGCCTGGAGGGGCCTGGGGCCAACGTCCTGACTTTC
cdr3_aa: CASSLEGPGANVLTF

d_call: NA
j_call: TRBJ1-6
clone_size: once
v_call: TRBV10-3
cdr3_nt: TGTGCCATCAGTGACCAGGGGAGCTCCTATAATTCACCCCTCCACTTT
cdr3_aa: CAISDQGSSYNSPLHF

d_call: TRBD1
j_call: TRBJ1-5
clone_size: NA
v_call: TRBV7-9
cdr3_nt: TGTGCCAGCAGCCCGGGACAGGGGCAGGGATATAGCAATCAGCCCCAGCATTTT
cdr3_aa: CASSPGQGQGYSNQPQHF

d_call: NA
j_call: TRBJ1-2
clone_size: NA
v_call: TRBV18
cdr3_nt: TGTGCCAGCTCTCGAAACGGGATCCTCTATGGCTACACCTTC
cdr3_aa: CASSRNGILYGYTF

d_call: NA
j_call: TRBJ2-2
clone_size: NA
v_call: TRBV6-2/TRBV6-3
cdr3_nt: TGTGCCAGCAGTCGGAGGACCACGAACACCGGGGAGCTGTTTTTT
cdr3_aa: CASSRRTTNTGELFF

d_call: TRBD1
j_call: TRBJ2-1
clone_size: NA
v_call: TRBV10-3
cdr3_nt: TGTGCCATCAGTGTGGGACAGGGACAGTTCTTC
cdr3_aa: CAISVGQGQFF

d_call: NA
j_call: TRBJ1-6
clone_size: few
v_call: TRBV27
cdr3_nt: TGTGCCAGCAGTTGGGGGGGGAATTCACCCCTCCACTTT
cdr3_aa: CASSWGGNSPLHF

d_call: NA
j_call: TRBJ1-5
clone_size: NA
v_call: TRBV10-2
cdr3_nt: TGCGCCAGCAGTGAGTCTCGGGCTGGCGGGAGTCAGCCCCAGCATTTT
cdr3_aa: CASSESRAGGSQPQHF

d_call: TRBD1
j_call: TRBJ1-5
clone_size: NA
v_call: TRBV4-3
cdr3_nt: TGCGCCAGCAGCCAGGACAGGTTCAATCAGCCCCAGCATTTT
cdr3_aa: CASSQDRFNQPQHF

d_call: NA
j_call: TRBJ2-5
clone_size: NA
v_call: TRBV5-1
cdr3_nt: TGCGCCAGCAGCACCTCCGGGGAGACCCAGTACTTC
cdr3_aa: CASSTSGETQYF

d_call: TRBD1
j_call: TRBJ1-2
clone_size: NA
v_call: TRBV13
cdr3_nt: TGTGCCAGCAGCAAGGGACAGGGGGCAAATGGCTACACCTTC
cdr3_aa: CASSKGQGANGYTF

d_call: TRBD1
j_call: TRBJ2-1
clone_size: NA
v_call: TRBV6-2/TRBV6-3
cdr3_nt: TGTGCCAGCAACCCGGGACAGGCCTACAATGAGCAGTTCTTC
cdr3_aa: CASNPGQAYNEQFF

d_call: TRBD1
j_call: TRBJ2-1
clone_size: NA
v_call: TRBV10-1
cdr3_nt: TGCGCCAGCAAAGGGACGGACAGGAGCTCCTACAATGAGCAGTTCTTC
cdr3_aa: CASKGTDRSSYNEQFF

d_call: TRBD2
j_call: TRBJ2-3
clone_size: NA
v_call: TRBV5-6
cdr3_nt: TGTGCCAGCAGCCCACCGGGACTAACGATAGATACGCAGTATTTT
cdr3_aa: CASSPPGLTIDTQYF

d_call: TRBD2
j_call: TRBJ2-1
clone_size: NA
v_call: TRBV15
cdr3_nt: TGTGCCACCAGCAGGACTAGCGGGGGGGCCAATGAGCAGTTCTTC
cdr3_aa: CATSRTSGGANEQFF

d_call: NA
j_call: TRBJ2-1
clone_size: NA
v_call: TRBV19
cdr3_nt: TGTGCCGCAAGCCAGGACAATGAGCAGTTCTTC
cdr3_aa: CAASQDNEQFF

d_call: NA
j_call: TRBJ1-1
clone_size: NA
v_call: TRBV11-3
cdr3_nt: TGTGCCAGCAGCTTGGGGGGGAACACTGAAGCTTTCTTT
cdr3_aa: CASSLGGNTEAFF

d_call: TRBD1
j_call: TRBJ1-1
clone_size: NA
v_call: TRBV3-1/TRBV3-2
cdr3_nt: TGTGCCAGCAGCCTCGGGACAGGGCAAGCTTTCTTT
cdr3_aa: CASSLGTGQAFF

d_call: TRBD1
j_call: TRBJ2-7
clone_size: few
v_call: TRBV9
cdr3_nt: TGTGCCAGCAGCGTAGGGGACAGAAACTACGAGCAGTACTTC
cdr3_aa: CASSVGDRNYEQYF

d_call: NA
j_call: TRBJ1-5
clone_size: NA
v_call: TRBV30
cdr3_nt: TGTGCCTGGAGTCGCGGGGGCGGCAATCAGCCCCAGCATTTT
cdr3_aa: CAWSRGGGNQPQHF

d_call: TRBD1
j_call: TRBJ2-2
clone_size: NA
v_call: TRBV11-1
cdr3_nt: TGTGCCAGCAGCTTCTACAGGGGTACCGGGGAGCTGTTTTTT
cdr3_aa: CASSFYRGTGELFF